A selection of T cell receptor beta chains follows, all from one sample in a study of shared clonotypes between healthy human individuals. Here immunoSEQ multiplex PCR was the method, and the copy in TCRdb shows in-frame clones only, minus some. The sample lists 2 million to 2.5 million clones; approximately 93% were seen once. The sample comprised naive CD4+ T cells from PBMCs. These receptor sequences come from a man aged 18 to 29 in good health. Some clones in this sample may be carry-over from other donors' samples. CDR3s include the opening cysteine and the closing phenylalanine or tryptophan. Fields, in order: J gene, D gene, V gene, clone size, CDR3 protein, CDR3 DNA. D genes are given only for firm matches. Size is stated for part of the rows, as once, few or many counts, or as a class when the clone is expanded.

j_gene: TRBJ2-5; d_gene: TRBD1; v_gene: TRBV7-2; abundance: .; CDR3aa: CASRRTGGEETQYF; CDR3nt: TGTGCCAGCAGGCGCACAGGGGGTGAAGAGACCCAGTACTTC
j_gene: TRBJ1-4; d_gene: .; v_gene: TRBV28; abundance: .; CDR3aa: CASSLTGVLAKLFF; CDR3nt: TGTGCCAGCAGTTTAACCGGAGTTTTGGCAAAACTGTTTTTT
j_gene: TRBJ2-1; d_gene: TRBD2; v_gene: TRBV5-6; abundance: .; CDR3aa: CASSSGLGGRYNEQFF; CDR3nt: TGTGCCAGCAGTTCGGGACTAGGTGGCCGCTACAATGAGCAGTTCTTC
j_gene: TRBJ2-1; d_gene: TRBD2; v_gene: TRBV10-1; abundance: .; CDR3aa: CASSDRSTSLAGLQFF; CDR3nt: TGCGCCAGCAGTGATCGGTCGACCTCTTTAGCGGGCCTGCAGTTCTTC
j_gene: TRBJ2-1; d_gene: TRBD2; v_gene: TRBV7-2; abundance: .; CDR3aa: CASSPPRRVAGGPKGFF; CDR3nt: TGTGCCAGCAGCCCGCCCCGGCGGGTAGCGGGAGGGCCTAAAGGGTTCTTC
j_gene: TRBJ1-2; d_gene: .; v_gene: TRBV5-4; abundance: .; CDR3aa: CASSLGGGHNYGYTF; CDR3nt: TGTGCCAGCAGCTTGGGAGGCGGCCATAACTATGGCTACACCTTC
j_gene: TRBJ1-5; d_gene: .; v_gene: TRBV5-1; abundance: .; CDR3aa: CASSLGPRNPDQPQHF; CDR3nt: TGCGCCAGCAGCTTGGGGCCACGCAACCCCGATCAGCCCCAGCATTTT
j_gene: TRBJ2-1; d_gene: TRBD2; v_gene: TRBV29-1; abundance: .; CDR3aa: CSVELLAGYNEQFF; CDR3nt: TGCAGCGTTGAATTGCTAGCGGGTTACAATGAGCAGTTCTTC
j_gene: TRBJ1-4; d_gene: .; v_gene: TRBV18; abundance: .; CDR3aa: CASSPQQATNEKLFF; CDR3nt: TGTGCCAGCTCACCGCAACAGGCAACTAATGAAAAACTGTTTTTT
j_gene: TRBJ1-1; d_gene: .; v_gene: TRBV28; abundance: .; CDR3aa: CASSFQGNTEAFF; CDR3nt: TGTGCCAGCAGTTTTCAGGGAAACACTGAAGCTTTCTTT
j_gene: TRBJ1-5; d_gene: TRBD1; v_gene: TRBV2; abundance: few; CDR3aa: CASSVDRVGNQPQHF; CDR3nt: TGTGCCAGCAGTGTAGACAGGGTGGGCAATCAGCCCCAGCATTTT
j_gene: TRBJ1-5; d_gene: .; v_gene: TRBV9; abundance: .; CDR3aa: CASSPPTQGHNQPQHF; CDR3nt: TGTGCCAGCAGCCCCCCCACGCAGGGACATAATCAGCCCCAGCATTTT
j_gene: TRBJ2-3; d_gene: TRBD2; v_gene: TRBV19; abundance: once; CDR3aa: CASSSPGLGGPTSTDTQYF; CDR3nt: TGTGCCAGTAGTTCGCCGGGACTAGGGGGACCTACTAGCACAGATACGCAGTATTTT
j_gene: TRBJ2-1; d_gene: .; v_gene: TRBV2; abundance: .; CDR3aa: CASRETRLNEQFF; CDR3nt: TGTGCCAGCAGGGAGACTAGACTCAATGAGCAGTTCTTC
j_gene: TRBJ2-7; d_gene: .; v_gene: TRBV6-1; abundance: .; CDR3aa: CASSAQGYEQYF; CDR3nt: TGTGCCAGCAGTGCTCAGGGCTACGAGCAGTACTTC
j_gene: TRBJ1-2; d_gene: .; v_gene: TRBV19; abundance: .; CDR3aa: CASSPRTTQGINYGYTF; CDR3nt: TGTGCCAGTAGTCCGCGCACCACACAGGGAATTAACTATGGCTACACCTTC
j_gene: TRBJ2-1; d_gene: TRBD2; v_gene: TRBV5-1; abundance: .; CDR3aa: CASSLALAGSYNEQFF; CDR3nt: TGCGCCAGCAGCTTGGCACTAGCGGGATCCTACAATGAGCAGTTCTTC
j_gene: TRBJ2-7; d_gene: .; v_gene: TRBV7-3; abundance: .; CDR3aa: CASSPPPGRSYEQYF; CDR3nt: TGTGCCAGCAGCCCACCCCCTGGCCGGTCCTATGAGCAGTACTTC
j_gene: TRBJ2-7; d_gene: TRBD1; v_gene: TRBV15; abundance: .; CDR3aa: CATSRDKKQGRPYEQYF; CDR3nt: TGTGCCACCAGCAGAGACAAAAAACAGGGGCGCCCCTACGAGCAGTACTTC
j_gene: TRBJ2-2; d_gene: .; v_gene: TRBV7-9; abundance: .; CDR3aa: CASRRNGELFF; CDR3nt: TGTGCCAGCAGACGTAACGGGGAGCTGTTTTTT
j_gene: TRBJ2-2; d_gene: .; v_gene: TRBV7-2; abundance: .; CDR3aa: CASSLDRVEVGELFF; CDR3nt: TGTGCCAGCAGCTTAGACAGGGTAGAAGTCGGGGAGCTGTTTTTT
j_gene: TRBJ1-1; d_gene: .; v_gene: TRBV5-6; abundance: .; CDR3aa: CASSPGGRDTEAFF; CDR3nt: TGTGCCAGCAGTCCTGGGGGGCGGGACACTGAAGCTTTCTTT
j_gene: TRBJ2-7; d_gene: TRBD1; v_gene: TRBV9; abundance: .; CDR3aa: CASSARGQGFNEQYF; CDR3nt: TGTGCCAGCAGCGCACGGGGACAGGGTTTCAACGAGCAGTACTTC
j_gene: TRBJ1-5; d_gene: .; v_gene: TRBV7-2; abundance: .; CDR3aa: CASSLFTGLFISNQPQHF; CDR3nt: TGTGCCAGCAGCTTATTTACAGGGCTATTTATTAGCAATCAGCCCCAGCATTTT
j_gene: TRBJ2-2; d_gene: TRBD1; v_gene: TRBV6-1; abundance: .; CDR3aa: CASSAGTGATGELFF; CDR3nt: TGTGCCAGCAGTGCCGGGACAGGGGCCACCGGGGAGCTGTTTTTT
j_gene: TRBJ2-7; d_gene: TRBD2; v_gene: TRBV28; abundance: .; CDR3aa: CASSTTSAYEQYF; CDR3nt: TGTGCCAGCAGTACGACTAGCGCCTACGAGCAGTACTTC
j_gene: TRBJ2-7; d_gene: .; v_gene: TRBV5-1; abundance: .; CDR3aa: CASSSPGLRGLEQYF; CDR3nt: TGCGCCAGCAGCTCTCCGGGTCTCAGGGGTCTCGAGCAGTACTTC
j_gene: TRBJ2-1; d_gene: TRBD2; v_gene: TRBV29-1; abundance: once; CDR3aa: CSVDSRRLAALNEQFF; CDR3nt: TGCAGCGTTGATTCACGCCGACTAGCGGCCCTCAATGAGCAGTTCTTC
j_gene: TRBJ2-1; d_gene: TRBD2; v_gene: TRBV5-1; abundance: .; CDR3aa: CASSLIAGGPGEQFF; CDR3nt: TGCGCCAGCAGCTTGATCGCGGGAGGGCCTGGTGAGCAGTTCTTC
j_gene: TRBJ2-1; d_gene: .; v_gene: TRBV18; abundance: .; CDR3aa: CASSPRLTELHHEQFF; CDR3nt: TGTGCCAGCTCACCCCGGTTGACAGAGCTACATCATGAGCAGTTCTTC
j_gene: TRBJ2-1; d_gene: TRBD2; v_gene: TRBV5-1; abundance: once; CDR3aa: CASSPTSGTHNEQFF; CDR3nt: TGCGCCAGCAGCCCGACTAGCGGTACGCACAATGAGCAGTTCTTC
j_gene: TRBJ2-5; d_gene: .; v_gene: TRBV19; abundance: .; CDR3aa: CASTSGGETQYF; CDR3nt: TGTGCCAGTACCTCCGGAGGAGAGACCCAGTACTTC
j_gene: TRBJ2-5; d_gene: TRBD2; v_gene: TRBV4-2; abundance: .; CDR3aa: CAPNPGGESRETQYF; CDR3nt: TGTGCCCCTAATCCTGGGGGGGAATCTAGGGAGACCCAGTACTTC
j_gene: TRBJ1-1; d_gene: .; v_gene: TRBV29-1; abundance: .; CDR3aa: CSVQPVGNTEAFF; CDR3nt: TGCAGCGTCCAGCCGGTGGGAAACACTGAAGCTTTCTTT
j_gene: TRBJ2-7; d_gene: TRBD1; v_gene: TRBV7-2; abundance: once; CDR3aa: CASSLGQGISYEQYF; CDR3nt: TGTGCCAGCAGCTTAGGACAGGGGATCTCCTACGAGCAGTACTTC
j_gene: TRBJ2-7; d_gene: TRBD1; v_gene: TRBV5-6; abundance: .; CDR3aa: CASSLYGTGLHEQYF; CDR3nt: TGTGCCAGCAGCTTGTACGGGACAGGATTACACGAGCAGTACTTC
j_gene: TRBJ1-5; d_gene: .; v_gene: TRBV21-1; abundance: once; CDR3aa: CASTHPGTGNQPQHF; CDR3nt: TGTGCCAGCACCCACCCAGGGACAGGCAATCAGCCCCAGCATTTT
j_gene: TRBJ2-7; d_gene: .; v_gene: TRBV27; abundance: once; CDR3aa: CAVQSYEQYF; CDR3nt: TGTGCCGTCCAGTCCTACGAGCAGTACTTC
j_gene: TRBJ2-3; d_gene: .; v_gene: TRBV15; abundance: .; CDR3aa: CATSRDAGQITDTQYF; CDR3nt: TGTGCCACCAGCAGAGATGCGGGACAGATCACAGATACGCAGTATTTT
j_gene: TRBJ2-7; d_gene: .; v_gene: TRBV7-3; abundance: .; CDR3aa: CASSLTGDAAYEQYF; CDR3nt: TGTGCCAGCAGCTTAACGGGGGACGCCGCCTACGAGCAGTACTTC
j_gene: TRBJ1-5; d_gene: TRBD1; v_gene: TRBV10-3; abundance: .; CDR3aa: CAIKGQGEQPQHF; CDR3nt: TGTGCCATCAAAGGGCAGGGGGAACAGCCCCAGCATTTT
j_gene: TRBJ2-1; d_gene: TRBD1; v_gene: TRBV5-4; abundance: .; CDR3aa: CASSLWDREDEQFF; CDR3nt: TGTGCCAGCAGCTTGTGGGACAGGGAGGACGAGCAGTTCTTC
j_gene: TRBJ2-1; d_gene: .; v_gene: TRBV18; abundance: .; CDR3aa: CASSPNGGYNEQFF; CDR3nt: TGTGCCAGCTCACCGAACGGAGGATACAATGAGCAGTTCTTC
j_gene: TRBJ2-7; d_gene: .; v_gene: TRBV14; abundance: .; CDR3aa: CASSASVLNYEQYF; CDR3nt: TGTGCCAGCAGCGCCAGCGTTCTCAACTACGAGCAGTACTTC
j_gene: TRBJ1-4; d_gene: TRBD1; v_gene: TRBV6-6; abundance: .; CDR3aa: CASSYGRGHSSEKLFF; CDR3nt: TGTGCCAGCAGTTACGGAAGGGGGCATAGTAGTGAAAAACTGTTTTTT
j_gene: TRBJ2-3; d_gene: .; v_gene: TRBV12-5; abundance: .; CDR3aa: CASGLVLGGATDTQYF; CDR3nt: TGTGCTAGTGGTTTGGTACTGGGGGGGGCCACAGATACGCAGTATTTT
j_gene: TRBJ2-3; d_gene: TRBD2; v_gene: TRBV6-1; abundance: .; CDR3aa: CASSAVGLAGPRGDTQYF; CDR3nt: TGTGCCAGCAGTGCCGTGGGACTAGCGGGGCCTCGAGGGGATACGCAGTATTTT
j_gene: TRBJ2-5; d_gene: .; v_gene: TRBV5-1; abundance: .; CDR3aa: CASSSSGEWETQYF; CDR3nt: TGCGCCAGCAGCTCATCGGGGGAATGGGAGACCCAGTACTTC
j_gene: TRBJ2-2; d_gene: TRBD2; v_gene: TRBV6-4; abundance: .; CDR3aa: CASIKPGLAGNTNTGELFF; CDR3nt: TGTGCCAGCATTAAACCGGGACTAGCGGGTAATACGAACACCGGGGAGCTGTTTTTT
j_gene: TRBJ2-5; d_gene: .; v_gene: TRBV30; abundance: .; CDR3aa: CAWSVRSGEQYF; CDR3nt: TGTGCCTGGAGTGTTCGATCGGGGGAGCAGTACTTC
j_gene: TRBJ2-5; d_gene: .; v_gene: TRBV5-1; abundance: once; CDR3aa: CASSSTAQETQYF; CDR3nt: TGCGCCAGCAGCTCGACAGCCCAAGAGACCCAGTACTTC
j_gene: TRBJ1-5; d_gene: .; v_gene: TRBV5-1; abundance: .; CDR3aa: CASSLEGTGQPQHF; CDR3nt: TGCGCCAGCAGCTTGGAAGGGACGGGTCAGCCCCAGCATTTT
j_gene: TRBJ2-7; d_gene: TRBD2; v_gene: TRBV4-2; abundance: .; CDR3aa: CASSQDLTSRSYEQYF; CDR3nt: TGTGCCAGCAGCCAAGACTTGACTAGCCGATCCTACGAGCAGTACTTC